The entry below describes one T cell receptor beta chain. This clone's antigen is unknown. The sample holds no much larger clone one base away, and base qualities are not on file. Relative to germline, V is 4 bases shorter and J is 6 bases shorter, with 24 bases between their ends. The CDR3, from cysteine to phenylalanine, totals 17 residues. Of all the DNA, just the CDR3 is kept, 51 bases in frame from base 1. The germline V gene (reference sequence) yields SGHNT for CDR1 and YYREEE for CDR2. The data were taken from a study of shared clonotypes between healthy human individuals (dated by TCRdb to 2019 to 2021). Describing the broader study: A couple of women and a few men aged 18 to 49 years were included in the cohort. For each donor, three plates each were used for CD4 naive and CD4 memory, two plates were used for CD8 naive, and one plate was used for CD8 memory. The study deeply sequenced blood TCR repertoires of several healthy adults to estimate repertoire size and the extent of clonotype sharing between individuals. To increase sequencing depth and limit assay-specific biases, TCR repertoire library preparation and sequencing were carried out by different laboratories using diverse techniques. Leukapheresis yielded between about 0.94 and 8.9 billion PBMCs per donor. Study-wide findings and limitations: Clonotypes shared by all four sorted-subset donors showed higher generation probabilities than non-shared clonotypes. Across several donors, approximately 4.6% of naive CD4, approximately 3.5% of naive CD8, about 2.3% of memory CD4, and approximately 0.4% of memory CD8 clonotypes were shared. Pairwise subsampling indicated that sequencing depth was expected to affect the degree of clonotype sharing among donors. Because the study included a small number of donors, the genetic and exposure-history diversity represented was limited. Rarefaction of sorted-subset datasets indicated incomplete sequencing despite the large sequencing depth. Larger estimated clonotype richness was generally found for naive subsets than for memory subsets. Sampling was restricted to blood, and TCR repertoires in tissues likely differ from the TCR repertoires found in blood.

Using the deep immunoSEQ assay, multiplex PCR amplified TCR CDR3 regions from genomic DNA. For each cell subset, the extracted genomic DNA was distributed evenly across all wells of several immunoSEQ 96-well plates, and each plate served as one replicate. Each replicate PCR for sorted subsets received 150 to 250 ng genomic DNA, equal to tens of thousands of T cell genomes. Purified libraries were measured with a Qubit 3.0 fluorometer, size-checked on a Bioanalyzer 2100, and measured again with the KAPA Library Quantification kit. Every immunoSEQ 96-well plate was sequenced on a separate single-read 150-cycle Illumina NextSeq 550 flow cell. The study's own analysis went as follows. Because only junctional sequences without quality scores were contained in the immunoSEQ output, filtering matching that applied to full-length reads could not be performed. To assign V/J genes and CDR3, sequences were annotated using PyIR, a Python wrapper for IgBLAST v1.9, with IMGT germline references. Reads with weak V/J assignments (E-value above 1e-6), missing CDR3, stop codons, out-of-frame junctions, or ambiguous translated residues were removed. V3J clonotypes were defined by identical inferred V gene, J gene, and CDR3 amino acid sequence. Percentage overlap between repertoires was calculated by dividing the number of shared unique clonotypes by the size of the smaller repertoire. Three approaches were used to assess repertoire richness: RTK rarefaction, the Chao1 estimator, and Recon v2.1 estimates of unobserved clonotypes. OLGA was used to compute generation probabilities for all TCRbeta clonotypes that the gDNA method yielded from a handful of donors. TCRdb holds this immuneACCESS table with in-frame rearrangements only. Some clones are missing; in checked studies, unresolved V genes explain under half, and the rest has no known cause. The V and J calls and clone size come from that table; D and trimming were worked out from the DNA. This sample comprises hundreds of thousands of clones, roughly 94% of them detected only once. In total, the top ten clones hold approximately 24% of the sample.

CD8 naive samples were obtained by positive selection for CCR7 among CD45RO-negative cells, yielding a CD45RA+CCR7+ population from which TemRA cells were excluded. The donors were healthy, HIV-negative adults who had no recently reported acute infections or vaccinations. Every donor was a Caucasian adult residing in Nashville, Tennessee, USA. After blood collection by leukapheresis, PBMCs were isolated using Ficoll-Histopaque density gradient centrifugation and then cryopreserved in the vapor phase of liquid nitrogen. Analytical flow cytometry was used to check the purity and quantity of every magnetically sorted T cell population. Genomic DNA was isolated from every sorted fraction and measured by UV absorbance on a Nanodrop 2000c.

The source of this sequence is a man aged 30 to 45 in good health. What was sequenced was naive CD8+ T cells sorted from blood. Explained via the paper, the cell subset or site label denotes: CD45RA+CCR7+. This sequence uses TRBV5-4 and TRBJ2-3; the D gene is perhaps TRBD1, on 5 matching bases. CDR3 sequence: CASSTWAGRNTGDTQYF. The DNA sequence follows: TGTGCCAGCAGCACCTGGGCAGGAAGGAACACAGGTGATACGCAGTATTTT.